These 29 T cell receptor beta chains came from one sample sequenced in a study of T-cell memory formation after mild COVID-19. TCRdb called the 5' RACE reads again in MiXCR, with one record for every CDR3 protein. The table shows about 130,000 distinct CDR3 sequences, with roughly 15% occurring only once. Sequencing was performed on PBMCs or a T cell subset sorted from them (not recorded which). These receptors originate from an adult woman who had mild COVID-19 (a few samples of this study predate the infection). Cell type and time point are not known.

The CDR3 protein is CASSPDSYQETQYF. The CDR3 nucleotides are TGTGCCAGCAGCCCGGACTCGTACCAAGAGACCCAGTACTTC. The chain recombines TRBV11-3 with TRBJ2-5, with TRBD2 as a possible D gene (5 bases). Germline V CDR1 and CDR2: SGHNT, YENEEA. V was pared by 5 bases and J by 0 bases, with 10 bases between. CDR3 length: 14 residues.

The gene calls are TRBV14 and TRBJ2-7; 13 bases are a match to TRBD2. The V gene's germline CDR1 is SGHDN and CDR2 FVKESK. The CDR3 is made up of 17 amino acids. Unmatched junction bases numbered 15, after V lost 2 bases and J lost 11 bases. CDR3 in DNA: TGTGCCAGCAGCCAAAGCACTCCGGTACTAGCGGGAGGGCCTAAGTACTTC. Translating it yields CASSQSTPVLAGGPKYF.

This clonotype came up a few times. This chain joins TRBV7-9 and TRBJ1-4; D unresolved. Germline loops: CDR1 SEHNR, CDR2 FQNEAQ (reference sequence). This CDR3 is built from 12 residues. V gave up 5 bases and J gave up 12 bases, with 13 bases separating them. CDR3 region: CASSQTGAELFF. The CDR3 DNA reads TGTGCCAGCAGCCAGACCGGAGCCGAACTGTTTTTT.

In this sample, this clonotype turned up a few times. The V and J genes are TRBV13 and TRBJ2-7; D is unclear. Trimming left V 4 bases short and J 2 bases short, with 9 bases between. Germline-derived CDR1 and CDR2 are PRHDT and FYEKMQ (reference sequence). The CDR3 sequence is 13 residues long. For the CDR3, the DNA is TGTGCCAGCAGCTACGGACCGGCCTACGAGCAGTACTTC. This gives the protein CASSYGPAYEQYF.

This clonotype was counted ten times or more. The genes are TRBV6-5 and TRBJ2-3; D is unresolved. Germline assignment: CDR1 MNHEY and CDR2 SVGAGI. The CDR3 sequence is 12 residues long. V lost 6 bases and J 4 bases, leaving 8 bases between the germline ends. The CDR3 loop reads CASSPGADTQYF. The DNA for the CDR3 is TGTGCCAGCAGCCCTGGCGCAGATACGCAGTATTTT.

In this sample, this clonotype turned up a few times. This chain connects TRBV12-3 or TRBV12-4 to TRBJ2-1; 7 positions match TRBD1. CDR3 length equals 14 residues. V was clipped by 6 bases and J by 7 bases; unmatched bases: 9. The CDR3 DNA follows: TGTGCCAGCAGGCCCAGGGGGATTCGGAATGAGCAGTTCTTC. Encoded protein: CASRPRGIRNEQFF.

This clonotype has more than one count but fewer than ten. V usage is TRBV2 and J usage is TRBJ1-1, with D uncertain. Between the trimmed V and J ends, which lost 4 bases and 8 bases, there was a span of 5 bases. Germline CDR1 and CDR2: SNHLY and FYNNEI. The CDR3 totals 10 residues. The DNA of the CDR3 is TGTGCCAGCAGTGCTTCCGAAGCTTTCTTT. It encodes CASSASEAFF.

The gene calls are TRBV5-6 and TRBJ2-7; TRBD2 matches 11 bases. There are 16 residues in the CDR3. The germline V gene has CDR1 SGHDT and CDR2 YYEEEE. The junction had 4 bases not matched to a gene; V was cut back by 2 bases and J by 0 bases. CDR3 DNA sequence: TGTGCCAGCAGCTTTGTAGCGGGAGGGAGCTCCTACGAGCAGTACTTC. It specifies CASSFVAGGSSYEQYF.

Many counts were recorded for this clonotype. The chain joins TRBV6-6 to TRBJ1-3; 7 nucleotides agree with TRBD1. From germline, CDR1 is MNHNY and CDR2 SVGAGI (reference sequence). Trimming removed 6 bases from V and 0 bases from J; junction bases left unmatched: 5. This CDR3 spans 15 amino acids. In DNA form, the CDR3 reads TGTGCCAGCAGAGAAACAGGGGCCTCTGGAAACACCATATATTTT. The encoded protein is CASRETGASGNTIYF.

This clonotype was found a few times. The CDR3 bases are TGTGCCAGCTCAAGTCGCGACAGGGCTTACTACGAGCAGTACTTC. Translating gives CASSSRDRAYYEQYF. This chain connects TRBV18 to TRBJ2-7; 7 bases align to TRBD1. V gave up 5 bases and J gave up 3 bases; unmatched junction bases: 10. The CDR3 runs to 15 residues. Germline-derived CDR1 and CDR2 are KGHSH and LQKENI.

This clonotype was detected only a few times. This chain links TRBV11-2 with TRBJ2-3; D is possibly TRBD2 (6 bases). Looked up from germline, CDR1 is SGHAT and CDR2 is FQNNGV. CDR3 size: 17 residues. Trimming stripped 1 base from V and 3 bases from J, with 17 bases between. The DNA of the CDR3 is TGTGCCAGCAGCTTAGGTAGGGTCCGGGACTGGACAGATACGCAGTATTTT. Its translation: CASSLGRVRDWTDTQYF.

The chain joins TRBV7-3 to TRBJ2-1; tentatively, D is TRBD1 (5 bases). This CDR3 is built from 13 residues. Trimming took off 6 bases at V and 10 bases at J, with 16 bases between the two ends. The germline gives CDR1 SGHTA, CDR2 FQGTGA. The CDR3 loop is CASSPDWGKEQFF. In nucleotides, the CDR3 is TGTGCCAGCAGTCCAGACTGGGGCAAAGAGCAGTTCTTC. The full variable domain, in which reference TRBV7-3 and TRBJ2-1 provide the parts outside the CDR3, is GAGVSQTPSNKVTEKGKYVELRCDPISGHTALYWYRQSLGQGPEFLIYFQGTGAADDSGLPNDRFFAVRPEGSVSTLKIQRTERGDSAVYLCASSPDWGKEQFFGPGTRLTVL.

The CDR3 sequence is CSARHGTSGGKWQFF. The CDR3 DNA reads TGCAGTGCTAGACACGGGACTAGCGGGGGAAAGTGGCAGTTCTTC. The chain recombines TRBV20-1 with TRBJ2-1; 14 bases are shared with TRBD2. The CDR3 extends over 15 amino acids. V gave up 2 bases and J gave up 12 bases; unmatched junction bases: 9. Germline V gives CDR1 DFQATT, CDR2 SNEGSKA (reference sequence).

The V and J genes are TRBV20-1 and TRBJ2-7; D not certain. Trimming left V 3 bases short and J 0 bases short, with 12 bases between. Germline V lookup: CDR1 DFQATT, CDR2 SNEGSKA (reference sequence). CDR3 length equals 14 residues. The CDR3 bases are TGCAGTGCTAGTGACCGGGCCCGCTCCTACGAGCAGTACTTC. This codes for CSASDRARSYEQYF.

A word on this clonotype: An end of the junction differs from the germline gene, which may be a read error. The chain employs TRBV6-1 and TRBJ2-7; D remains ambiguous. This CDR3 has 14 amino acids. The germline CDR1 and CDR2 sequences are MNHNS and SASEGT. DNA of the CDR3: TGTGCCAGCAGCGAAGAGCACAACTCCTACGAGCAGTACTTC. It encodes CASSEEHNSYEQYF.

The chain is built from TRBV4-2 and TRBJ2-2; D not resolved. The CDR3 totals 16 residues. V was pared by 0 bases and J by 0 bases, with 8 bases between. Germline V gene data show CDR1 as LGHNA and CDR2 as YNFKEQ. CDR3 DNA: TGTGCCAGCAGCCAAGAACGGCTAGCGAACACCGGGGAGCTGTTTTTT. Protein: CASSQERLANTGELFF.

The rearrangement uses TRBV7-9 and TRBJ1-2; no definite D call. CDR1 and CDR2 (germline): SEHNR, FQNEAQ (reference sequence). V gave up 0 bases and J gave up 8 bases, with 25 bases separating them. This CDR3 region has 18 residues. Here the CDR3 reads CASSLAYDTEERQVGYTF. CDR3 in DNA: TGTGCCAGCAGCTTAGCGTATGACACTGAAGAGCGGCAGGTGGGCTACACCTTC.

The rearrangement uses TRBV19 and TRBJ2-7; D is ambiguous. CDR3 size: 14 residues. V dropped 6 bases and J dropped 3 bases, with 15 bases sitting between them. Germline CDR1 LNHDA, CDR2 SQIVND (reference sequence). The CDR3 DNA reads TGTGCCAGTAGGGGCTTGACTCCGTACTACGAGCAGTACTTC. Translation: CASRGLTPYYEQYF.

This clonotype has more than one count but fewer than ten. V gene TRBV24-1 combines with J gene TRBJ2-7; 11 bases are a match to TRBD2. V lost 4 bases and J lost 6; bases outside the gene matches: 7. Germline loops: CDR1 KGHDR, CDR2 SFDVKD. The CDR3 consists of 15 residues. CDR3: CATSDGTSGFVEQYF. The DNA for the CDR3 is TGTGCCACCAGTGACGGGACTAGCGGTTTCGTCGAGCAGTACTTC.

The chain recombines TRBV6-5 with TRBJ1-1, with D unresolved. The CDR3 totals 15 residues. Germline lookup yields CDR1 MNHEY and CDR2 SVGAGI. The ends were cut back, 5 bases at V and 1 base at J, with 14 bases in the middle. CDR3 sequence: CASSTPSSGNTEAFF. CDR3 nucleotides: TGTGCCAGCAGTACTCCTAGTAGCGGGAACACTGAAGCTTTCTTT.

This clonotype was counted a few times. The CDR3 protein is CASSQGQGVYEQYF. CDR3 DNA sequence: TGCGCCAGCAGCCAGGGACAGGGAGTCTACGAGCAGTACTTC. This chain joins TRBV5-1 and TRBJ2-7; TRBD1 matches 9 bases. J was trimmed by 3 bases and V by 4 bases; bases with no gene match: 5. This CDR3 has 14 amino acids. The germline CDR1 and CDR2 sequences are SGHRS and YFSETQ.

The chain combines TRBV7-6 with TRBJ2-1; 7 bases are a match to TRBD1. CDR1 is SGHVS, CDR2 FNYEAQ, per germline. Trimming cost V 0 bases and J 7 bases; bases outside gene matches: 6. The CDR3 is 15 residues long. The chain's CDR3 is CASSLAGTALNEQFF. The DNA for the CDR3 is TGTGCCAGCAGCTTAGCGGGGACAGCGTTAAATGAGCAGTTCTTC.

This clonotype was picked up a small number of times. J is TRBJ2-2 and V is TRBV9; D uncertain. Germline CDR1 reads SGDLS; CDR2 reads YYNGEE. With 3 bases removed from V and 6 bases from J, the gap between germline ends came to 9 bases. The CDR3 loop spans 13 amino acids. The CDR3 reads CASSGPVSGELFF. In DNA form, the CDR3 reads TGTGCCAGCAGCGGACCCGTGTCCGGGGAGCTGTTTTTT.

This clonotype came up a few times. The V gene is TRBV5-1, the J gene TRBJ1-5, with 7 bases aligning to TRBD1. Germline V CDR1 and CDR2: SGHRS, YFSETQ. The J segment lost 6 bases and the V segment lost 3 bases, leaving 9 bases of the junction unmatched. CDR3 length equals 15 residues. The CDR3 sequence: CASSWQGGLGQPQHF. The CDR3 DNA sequence: TGCGCCAGCAGCTGGCAGGGGGGTTTGGGTCAGCCCCAGCATTTT.

V is TRBV5-5 and J is TRBJ1-2; D gene unclear. V was clipped by 0 bases and J by 2 bases, with 14 bases between them. The CDR3 has 16 amino acids. Germline lookup yields CDR1 SGHKS and CDR2 YYEKEE (reference sequence). For the CDR3, the DNA is TGTGCCAGCAGCTTGGTATTCGGCAGTCTGAACTATGGCTACACCTTC. Translation gives CASSLVFGSLNYGYTF. The whole variable domain, remainder taken from reference TRBV5-5 and TRBJ1-2, is DAGVTQSPTHLIKTRGQQVTLRCSPISGHKSVSWYQQVLGQGPQFIFQYYEKEERGRGNFPDRFSARQFPNYSSELNVNALLLGDSALYLCASSLVFGSLNYGYTFGSGTRLTVV.

The CDR3 bases are TGTGCCAGCAGTTTATATCGACAACGCTCCTACGAGCAGTACTTC. Residues: CASSLYRQRSYEQYF. The V and J genes are TRBV27 and TRBJ2-7; D remains unclear. Per germline, CDR1 MNHEY and CDR2 SMNVEV (reference sequence). The V end was cut by 1 base, the J end by 0 bases, with 10 bases between. The CDR3 length is 15 residues.

A remark on this clonotype: This likely comes from a read error, as the CDR3 has no conserved phenylalanine or tryptophan at its end. V gene TRBV6-5 combines with J gene TRBJ2-1; a weak D match, TRBD2 (6 bases). CDR1 is MNHEY and CDR2 is SVGAGI in the germline V gene. This CDR3 is built from 15 residues. V dropped 2 bases and J dropped 9 bases, with 17 bases sitting between them. The chain's CDR3 is CASSYRAGRAFEQFS. In nucleotides, the CDR3 is TGTGCCAGCAGTTACCGGGCGGGGCGGGCCTTTGAGCAGTTCTCC.

This clonotype was detected a few times. CDR3 bases: TGCGCCAGCAGCTTGGCCTCGGCAGGGGGCTCATACGAGCAGTACTTC. Residues: CASSLASAGGSYEQYF. The chain recombines TRBV5-1 with TRBJ2-7; TRBD1 matches at 8 bases. The CDR3 sequence is 16 residues long. Germline V CDR1 and CDR2: SGHRS, YFSETQ. With V trimmed by 0 bases and J by 4 bases, 9 bases remained unmatched.

This clonotype was seen a few times. The chain employs TRBV10-3 and TRBJ2-3; tentative D call: TRBD2 (5 bases). V gave up 7 bases and J gave up 2 bases, with 10 bases separating them. Germline CDR1 and CDR2: ENHRY and SYGVKD. The CDR3 runs to 13 residues. The CDR3 loop is CAITRENTDTQYF. Here the CDR3 DNA reads TGTGCCATCACACGGGAAAACACAGATACGCAGTATTTT.